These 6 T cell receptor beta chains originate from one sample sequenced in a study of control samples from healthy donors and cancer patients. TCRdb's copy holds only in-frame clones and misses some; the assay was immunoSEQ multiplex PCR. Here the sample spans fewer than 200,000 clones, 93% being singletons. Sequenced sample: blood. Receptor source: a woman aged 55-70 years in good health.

The CDR3: CASSLGQGGVQPQHF. CDR3 DNA sequence: TGTGCCAGCAGCTTAGGACAGGGGGGAGTTCAGCCCCAGCATTTT. The chain has TRBV7-2 and TRBJ1-5; 9 bases match TRBD1. Germline loops: CDR1 SGHTA, CDR2 FQGNSA. The CDR3 is made up of 15 amino acids. V shed 1 base, J shed 6 bases, and the junction held 4 bases outside the gene matches.

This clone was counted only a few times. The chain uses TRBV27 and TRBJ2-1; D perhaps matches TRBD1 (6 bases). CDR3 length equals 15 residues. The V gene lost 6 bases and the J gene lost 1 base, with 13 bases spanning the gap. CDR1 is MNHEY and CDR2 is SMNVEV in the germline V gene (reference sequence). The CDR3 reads CASRRTGFSYNEQFF. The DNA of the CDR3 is TGTGCCAGCAGACGTACAGGGTTTTCCTACAATGAGCAGTTCTTC.

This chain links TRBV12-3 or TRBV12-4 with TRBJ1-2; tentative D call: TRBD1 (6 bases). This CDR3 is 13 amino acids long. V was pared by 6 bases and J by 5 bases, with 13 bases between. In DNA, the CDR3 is TGTGCCAGCAGCCGTCGGACAGCTTATGGCTACACCTTC. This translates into CASSRRTAYGYTF.

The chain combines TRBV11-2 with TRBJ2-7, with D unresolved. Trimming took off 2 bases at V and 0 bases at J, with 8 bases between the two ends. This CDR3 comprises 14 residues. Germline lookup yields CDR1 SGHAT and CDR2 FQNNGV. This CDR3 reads CASSLIGDSYEQYF. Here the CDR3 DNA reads TGTGCCAGCAGCTTAATCGGCGACTCCTACGAGCAGTACTTC.

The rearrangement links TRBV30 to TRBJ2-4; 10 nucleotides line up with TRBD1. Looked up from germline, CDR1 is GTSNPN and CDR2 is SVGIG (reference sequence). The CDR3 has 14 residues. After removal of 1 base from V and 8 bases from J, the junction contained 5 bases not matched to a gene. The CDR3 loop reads CAWSAGQGSDIQYF. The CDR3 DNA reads TGTGCCTGGAGTGCGGGACAGGGGAGTGACATTCAGTACTTC.

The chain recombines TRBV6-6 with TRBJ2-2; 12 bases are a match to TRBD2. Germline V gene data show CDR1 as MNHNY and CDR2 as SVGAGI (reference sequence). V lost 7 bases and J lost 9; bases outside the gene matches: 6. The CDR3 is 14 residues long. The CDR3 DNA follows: TGTGCCAGCATCCCACTAGCGGGGGGAAGGGAGCTGTTTTTT. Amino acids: CASIPLAGGRELFF.